Listed here are 32 T cell receptor beta chains from one sample, sequenced in a study of blood T cell repertoires in COVID-19. Assay: immunoSEQ multiplex PCR; the TCRdb copy retains only in-frame clones and omits some. This sample has 85,000 to 130,000 clones, with around 80% found just once. The sequenced sample was peripheral blood. All receptors come from a woman in her sixties with acute or convalescent COVID-19.

V and J are TRBV5-1 and TRBJ1-6, with 8 nucleotides matching TRBD1. CDR1 and CDR2 (germline): SGHRS, YFSETQ. CDR3 length: 16 amino acids. The junction had 7 bases not matched to a gene; V was cut back by 1 base and J by 7 bases. The CDR3 region is CASSLRPGTGNSPLHF. In nucleotides, the CDR3 is TGCGCCAGCAGCTTGCGTCCCGGGACAGGAAATTCACCCCTCCACTTT.

This clone was picked up one time. The rearrangement links TRBV2 to TRBJ1-1; 7 bases are a match to TRBD1. This CDR3 comprises 12 residues. Germline assignment: CDR1 SNHLY and CDR2 FYNNEI. V trimming: 5 bases; J trimming: 7 bases; junction bases outside the gene matches: 4. CDR3 amino acids: CASSFSGGEAFF. Written as DNA, the CDR3 is TGTGCCAGCAGTTTCTCAGGGGGTGAAGCTTTCTTT.

V and J are TRBV2 and TRBJ2-5, with TRBD2 identical over 9 bases. This CDR3 region has 15 residues. With V trimmed by 6 bases and J by 5 bases, 10 bases remained unmatched. The germline V gene encodes CDR1 SNHLY and CDR2 FYNNEI. CDR3 region: CASRINAGGGETQYF. The CDR3 DNA reads TGTGCCAGCAGAATTAACGCGGGAGGGGGGGAGACCCAGTACTTC.

The gene calls are TRBV30 and TRBJ2-7, with a weak D call TRBD1 (6 bases). The CDR3 has 15 residues. V was clipped by 3 bases and J by 0 bases, with 15 bases between them. CDR1 GTSNPN and CDR2 SVGIG come from the germline V gene (reference sequence). The CDR3 here is CAWSPADRFSYEQYF. The CDR3 nucleotides are TGTGCCTGGAGCCCAGCCGACAGGTTCTCCTACGAGCAGTACTTC.

The CDR3 is CASSQREGGEQFF. DNA for the CDR3: TGTGCCAGCAGCCAACGGGAGGGTGGTGAGCAGTTCTTC. The chain carries TRBV3-1 (or the pseudogene TRBV3-2) and TRBJ2-1; TRBD2 aligns across 8 bases. Germline assignment: CDR1 LGHDT and CDR2 YNNKEL (reference sequence). V was pared by 2 bases and J by 9 bases, with 3 bases of the junction left unmatched. The CDR3 contains 13 residues.

J is TRBJ2-3 and V is TRBV18, with a tentative D call TRBD2 (6 bases). The V and J ends lost 3 bases and 5 bases respectively, with 15 bases between them. Germline CDR1 and CDR2: KGHSH and LQKENI. The CDR3 totals 15 residues. The CDR3 DNA sequence: TGTGCCAGCTCACCTCAAGCGGGTCAGGGAGATACGCAGTATTTT. Amino acids: CASSPQAGQGDTQYF. Combining the CDR3 with reference TRBV18 and TRBJ2-3 gives the whole variable domain NAGVMQNPRHLVRRRGQEARLRCSPMKGHSHVYWYRQLPEEGLKFMVYLQKENIIDESGMPKERFSAEFPKEGPSILRIQQVVRGDSAAYFCASSPQAGQGDTQYFGPGTRLTVL.

V usage is TRBV3-1 (or the pseudogene TRBV3-2) and J usage is TRBJ1-3; D gene ambiguous. The CDR3 consists of 11 residues. V lost 4 bases to trimming and J lost 8 bases, with 6 bases between them. The germline V gene encodes CDR1 LGHDT and CDR2 YNNKEL (reference sequence). The CDR3 region is CASSRTDTIYF. Written as DNA, the CDR3 is TGTGCCAGCAGCCGAACGGACACCATATATTTT.

The V gene is TRBV30, the J gene TRBJ2-3; D remains unclear. There are 13 residues in the CDR3. The V end lost 0 bases, the J end lost 4 bases, and 8 bases lay between the germline ends. CDR1 is GTSNPN and CDR2 is SVGIG in the germline V gene (reference sequence). CDR3 bases: TGTGCCTGGAGTGTACTAACGGCAGATACGCAGTATTTT. Translating gives CAWSVLTADTQYF.

The chain joins TRBV5-1 to TRBJ2-1; 8 positions match TRBD1. V lost 4 bases to trimming and J lost 9 bases; unmatched junction nucleotides: 12. The CDR3 covers 15 residues. Per germline, CDR1 SGHRS and CDR2 YFSETQ. The CDR3: CASSRTGQVDGEQFF. CDR3 coding DNA: TGCGCCAGCAGCAGAACGGGACAGGTAGACGGTGAGCAGTTCTTC. Supplemented by reference TRBV5-1 and TRBJ2-1, the full variable domain reads KAGVTQTPRYLIKTRGQQVTLSCSPISGHRSVSWYQQTPGQGLQFLFEYFSETQRNKGNFPGRFSGRQFSNSRSEMNVSTLELGDSALYLCASSRTGQVDGEQFFGPGTRLTVL.

The genes are TRBV6-5 and TRBJ1-2; the match to TRBD1 covers 7 bases. Germline V gene sequence: CDR1 MNHEY, CDR2 SVGAGI. The CDR3 runs to 13 residues. The V segment lost 6 bases and the J segment 2 bases; nucleotides outside the gene matches: 3. The CDR3 sequence: CASRQDRNYGYTF. The CDR3 DNA sequence: TGTGCCAGCAGGCAGGACAGGAACTATGGCTACACCTTC.

The rearrangement uses TRBV7-3 and TRBJ2-3; maybe TRBD2 (6 bases). CDR3 size: 15 residues. V dropped 5 bases and J dropped 0 bases, with 12 bases sitting between them. Germline CDR1 is SGHTA and CDR2 is FQGTGA. CDR3 region: CASSTAGTSTDTQYF. In nucleotides, the CDR3 is TGTGCCAGCAGCACAGCCGGGACTAGCACAGATACGCAGTATTTT. The variable domain in full, with the rest retrieved from reference TRBV7-3 and TRBJ2-3, is GAGVSQTPSNKVTEKGKYVELRCDPISGHTALYWYRQSLGQGPEFLIYFQGTGAADDSGLPNDRFFAVRPEGSVSTLKIQRTERGDSAVYLCASSTAGTSTDTQYFGPGTRLTVL.

This chain links TRBV27 with TRBJ2-1; TRBD2 matches 13 bases. The CDR3 has 15 amino acids. From germline, CDR1 is MNHEY and CDR2 SMNVEV (reference sequence). V gave up 5 bases and J gave up 6 bases; unmatched junction bases: 4. CDR3 sequence: CASSPGTSGANEQFF. The CDR3 region has the DNA TGTGCCAGCAGTCCCGGGACTAGCGGGGCCAATGAGCAGTTCTTC.

The rearrangement joins TRBV5-1 to TRBJ1-4, with TRBD1 as a possible D gene (5 bases). CDR1 and CDR2 from the germline V gene are SGHRS and YFSETQ. V shed 0 bases and J shed 3 bases, with 12 bases lying between them. This CDR3 is 16 amino acids long. The CDR3: CASSLGPGEANEKLFF. For the CDR3, the DNA is TGCGCCAGCAGCTTGGGTCCGGGGGAGGCTAATGAAAAACTGTTTTTT.

The V gene is TRBV10-3, the J gene TRBJ1-6; weak D call: TRBD1 (5 bases). V gave up 2 bases and J gave up 3 bases, with 20 bases separating them. Germline CDR1 reads ENHRY; CDR2 reads SYGVKD. The CDR3 runs 19 residues. Here the CDR3 DNA reads TGTGCCATCAGTGAGACGGGCATTGGGGCGGTGGGCTATAATTCACCCCTCCACTTT. It is translated as CAISETGIGAVGYNSPLHF.

This chain joins TRBV3-1 (or the pseudogene TRBV3-2) and TRBJ2-1; no clear D. The CDR3 sequence is 12 residues long. Germline CDR1 and CDR2: LGHDT and YNNKEL (reference sequence). V gave up 1 base and J gave up 4 bases, with 2 bases separating them. CDR3 sequence reads: CASSQAYNEQFF. CDR3 DNA: TGTGCCAGCAGCCAAGCGTACAATGAGCAGTTCTTC.

The chain has TRBV7-3 and TRBJ2-2; 12 positions match TRBD2. Germline V gene sequence: CDR1 SGHTA, CDR2 FQGTGA. V was clipped by 5 bases and J by 9 bases; unmatched bases: 10. The CDR3 extends over 16 amino acids. The CDR3 DNA reads TGTGCCAGCAGCCGGGGACTAGCGGGCCCAAACCGGGAGCTGTTTTTT. This translates into CASSRGLAGPNRELFF.

This chain uses TRBV7-9 with TRBJ1-6; possibly TRBD1 for D (6 bases). The CDR3 extends over 16 amino acids. Germline CDR1 is SEHNR and CDR2 is FQNEAQ (reference sequence). Trimming took off 1 base at V and 7 bases at J, with 14 bases between the two ends. For the CDR3, the DNA is TGTGCCAGCAGCTTAGGTCCCCCAGGGGCGAATTCACCCCTCCACTTT. Amino acid sequence: CASSLGPPGANSPLHF.

The rearrangement joins TRBV24-1 to TRBJ2-1, with TRBD1 as a possible D gene (6 bases). Germline CDR1 KGHDR, CDR2 SFDVKD. CDR3 length equals 18 residues. V lost 3 bases to trimming and J lost 4 bases, with 21 bases between them. CDR3 nucleotides: TGTGCCACCAGTGATACCCGCCCGGGAAAAACAGGGTACAATGAGCAGTTCTTC. Translated, it gives CATSDTRPGKTGYNEQFF.

CDR3 sequence: CASSFSGSDTQYF. The CDR3 nucleotides read TGTGCCAGCAGCTTTAGCGGGAGTGATACGCAGTATTTT. V gene TRBV11-2 combines with J gene TRBJ2-3; 9 bases map to TRBD2. The CDR3 has 13 residues. Germline trimming cut 3 bases from V and 6 bases from J; bases unmatched to any gene: 1. Germline CDR1 is SGHAT and CDR2 is FQNNGV.

The J gene is TRBJ2-5, the V gene TRBV7-7, with 8 nucleotides matching TRBD2. This CDR3 has 16 amino acids. V lost 3 bases and J lost 1; bases outside the gene matches: 7. Germline V gene data show CDR1 as SSHAT and CDR2 as FNYEAQ (reference sequence). CDR3 sequence (DNA): TGTGCCAGCAGCTTGGGACTAGAAACGGTCCAAGAGACCCAGTACTTC. It translates to CASSLGLETVQETQYF. The full variable domain, in which reference TRBV7-7 and TRBJ2-5 provide the parts outside the CDR3, is GAGVSQSPRYKVTKRGQDVTLRCDPISSHATLYWYQQALGQGPEFLTYFNYEAQPDKSGLPSDRFSAERPEGSISTLTIQRTEQRDSAMYRCASSLGLETVQETQYFGPGTRLLVL.

The chain is built from TRBV6-6 and TRBJ2-1, with D uncertain. Germline CDR1 is MNHNY and CDR2 is SVGAGI (reference sequence). Trimming removed 2 bases from V and 4 bases from J, with 9 bases in between. CDR3 length: 14 residues. As DNA, the CDR3 is TGTGCCAGCAGTTACACTTTCGGTTACAATGAGCAGTTCTTC. It is translated as CASSYTFGYNEQFF.

This clone was seen just once. The rearrangement links TRBV15 to TRBJ1-2; 9 bases are a match to TRBD1. This CDR3 is 14 amino acids long. V was clipped by 5 bases and J by 7 bases; unmatched bases: 8. Looked up from germline, CDR1 is LNHNV and CDR2 is YYDKDF (reference sequence). CDR3 amino acids: CATSRRDRASGYTF. The CDR3 DNA reads TGTGCCACCAGCCGCCGGGACAGGGCAAGTGGCTACACCTTC. The complete variable domain, with remaining parts taken from reference TRBV15 and TRBJ1-2, reads DAMVIQNPRYQVTQFGKPVTLSCSQTLNHNVMYWYQQKSSQAPKLLFHYYDKDFNNEADTPDNFQSRRPNTSFCFLDIRSPGLGDTAMYLCATSRRDRASGYTFGSGTRLTVV.

CDR3 region: CASSPWGTIRNNEKLFF. In nucleotides, the CDR3 is TGTGCCAGCTCACCATGGGGCACCATCAGAAATAATGAAAAACTGTTTTTT. This rearrangement joins TRBV18 to TRBJ1-4, with a tentative D call TRBD1 (5 bases). Trimming stripped 2 bases from V and 4 bases from J, with 17 bases between. The CDR3 is 17 residues long. CDR1 is KGHSH, CDR2 LQKENI, per germline.

V and J are TRBV15 and TRBJ1-3; D gene unclear. The V end lost 1 base, the J end lost 0 bases, and 7 bases lay between the germline ends. This CDR3 has 15 residues. Looked up from germline, CDR1 is LNHNV and CDR2 is YYDKDF (reference sequence). CDR3: CATSRVRSSGNTIYF. CDR3 sequence (DNA): TGTGCCACCAGCAGAGTTCGCAGCTCTGGAAACACCATATATTTT.

The table lists this clone with a count of one. The DNA of the CDR3 is TGCAGCGTTTCGCTTAGCGGGGAGCCAGATACGCAGTATTTT. Translation gives CSVSLSGEPDTQYF. V is TRBV29-1 and J is TRBJ2-3; 8 nucleotides match TRBD2. The V segment lost 5 bases and the J segment 4 bases; nucleotides outside the gene matches: 8. The CDR3 spans 14 residues. Germline values: CDR1 SQVTM, CDR2 ANQGSEA.

J is TRBJ2-1 and V is TRBV6-2 or TRBV6-3, with a tentative D call TRBD2 (6 bases). Between the trimmed V and J ends, which lost 4 bases and 0 bases, there was a span of 16 bases. The CDR3 covers 17 residues. Per germline, CDR1 MNHEY and CDR2 SVGEGT. The CDR3 nucleotides are TGTGCCAGCAGTTCCCCCTTGGCGGGGAGCTCCTACAATGAGCAGTTCTTC. Translation: CASSSPLAGSSYNEQFF.

This clone came up a few times. The V call is TRBV25-1, the J call TRBJ2-7; a weak D match, TRBD1 (6 bases). There are 15 residues in the CDR3. Trimming stripped 1 base from V and 2 bases from J, with 12 bases between. Looked up from germline, CDR1 is MGHDK and CDR2 is SYGVNS. The CDR3 loop is CASSESGTRTYEQYF. DNA of the CDR3: TGTGCCAGCAGTGAATCAGGGACACGAACCTACGAGCAGTACTTC.

The table lists this clone with a few counts. The chain employs TRBV6-5 and TRBJ2-7, with 10 bases that match TRBD2. The V gene's germline CDR1 is MNHEY and CDR2 SVGAGI. V lost 6 bases and J lost 3; bases outside the gene matches: 5. This CDR3 is built from 14 residues. The DNA for the CDR3 is TGTGCCAGCAGGGGACTAGCGACAGGCTACGAGCAGTACTTC. It translates to CASRGLATGYEQYF.

V gene TRBV7-5 combines with J gene TRBJ2-1; the table's D call, TRBD1, has no DNA check behind it. TRBV7-5 is designated a pseudogene. CDR3 length: 15 amino acids. CDR3 residues: CARSRGQGTYNEQFF. As DNA, the CDR3 is TGTGCCAGAAGTAGGGGACAGGGCACCTACAATGAGCAGTTCTTC.

Here the CDR3 DNA reads TGTGCCAGCTTGGCAGATATGAACACTGAAGCTTTCTTT. Amino acids: CASLADMNTEAFF. The chain couples TRBV6-6 to TRBJ1-1; no firm D call. This CDR3 spans 13 amino acids. Trimming shortened V by 8 bases and J by 0 bases, and 10 bases separated the two germline ends. Germline V lookup: CDR1 MNHNY, CDR2 SVGAGI (reference sequence).

The V and J genes are TRBV12-3 or TRBV12-4 and TRBJ2-7, with 7 nucleotides matching TRBD1. Trimming cost V 2 bases and J 3 bases; bases outside gene matches: 1. The CDR3 is made up of 13 amino acids. The CDR3 loop is CASSLNRGYEQYF. CDR3 DNA sequence: TGTGCCAGCAGTTTAAACAGGGGCTACGAGCAGTACTTC.

J is TRBJ2-1 and V is TRBV11-3; TRBD2 aligns across 13 bases. The CDR3 extends over 14 amino acids. Germline trimming cut 6 bases from V and 10 bases from J; bases unmatched to any gene: 6. The germline gives CDR1 SGHNT, CDR2 YENEEA. CDR3 protein: CASSRTSGSKEQFF. CDR3 sequence (DNA): TGTGCCAGCAGTAGGACTAGCGGGAGTAAAGAGCAGTTCTTC.